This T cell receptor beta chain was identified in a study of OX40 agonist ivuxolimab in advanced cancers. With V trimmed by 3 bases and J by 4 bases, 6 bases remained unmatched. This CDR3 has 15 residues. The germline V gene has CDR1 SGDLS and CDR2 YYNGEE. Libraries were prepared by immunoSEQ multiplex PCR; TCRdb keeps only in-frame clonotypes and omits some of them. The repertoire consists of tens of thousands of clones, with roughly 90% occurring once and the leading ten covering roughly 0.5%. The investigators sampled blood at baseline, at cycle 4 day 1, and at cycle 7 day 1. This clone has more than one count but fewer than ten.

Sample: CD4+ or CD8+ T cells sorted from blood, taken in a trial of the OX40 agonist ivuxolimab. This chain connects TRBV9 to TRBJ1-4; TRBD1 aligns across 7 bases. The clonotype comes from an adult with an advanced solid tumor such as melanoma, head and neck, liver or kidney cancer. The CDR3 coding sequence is TGTGCCAGCAGCGCAGGGACAGCCGTTAATGAAAAACTGTTTTTT. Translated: CASSAGTAVNEKLFF.